This section outlines one TCR beta chain sequence together with its context. Its antigen is as yet unknown. The data belong to a study of shared clonotypes between healthy human individuals. In the study overall: Serving as donors were a couple of women and three men, whose ages spanned 18 to 49. Study-wide results and caveats: Memory subsets had estimated richness that was generally smaller than that of naive subsets. Lower generation probabilities were found for non-shared clonotypes than for those shared by all four donors. Clonotype sharing among the donors was expected to vary with sequencing depth.

Sequencing used immunoSEQ multiplex PCR; TCRdb keeps in-frame clones, though not all of them. The sample holds roughly 2 million clones, about 95% seen once. Terminally differentiated effector memory CD45RA+ cells were excluded from the naive CD8 cells, which were CD45RO-negative and positively selected for CCR7. This CDR3 comprises 13 residues. Unmatched junction bases numbered 2, after V lost 4 bases and J lost 3 bases. Germline V gene sequence: CDR1 MGHRA, CDR2 YSYEKL. V and J are TRBV4-1 and TRBJ2-7, with 8 bases matching TRBD2. This TCR was sampled from a man aged 18 to 29 in good health. The specimen sequenced was naive CD8+ T cells sorted from blood. The CDR3 spells CASSLGTSYEQYF. As DNA, the CDR3 is TGCGCCAGCAGCCTAGGGACTAGCTACGAGCAGTACTTC.